This TCR beta chain was sequenced during a study of blood T cell repertoires in COVID-19. Overall study context: Sources were T cells, B-cell-depleted T cells, or PBMCs; the material itself was cDNA or gDNA.

Germline-derived CDR1 and CDR2 are KGHDR and SFDVKD. V lost 2 bases and J 4 bases, leaving 16 bases between the germline ends. The length of the CDR3 is 16 residues. Under the authors' procedure: Using reference gene primer amplification, nucleated cell counts were estimated. Sequenced by immunoSEQ multiplex PCR; TCRdb stores in-frame clones only, minus some. V and J calls and clone size are given by that table; D and trimming were obtained from the DNA. Of 150,000 to 200,000 clones listed, 76% were seen once; the top ten hold 8.6%. Sequenced sample: peripheral blood. The chain couples TRBV24-1 to TRBJ1-1, with unresolved D. This TCR was recovered from a woman aged 45-60 years with active or convalescent COVID-19. In DNA, the CDR3 is TGTGCCACCAGTGATTCGGGTAGTCCCCTGGGCACTGAAGCTTTCTTT. It is translated as CATSDSGSPLGTEAFF.